These 14 T cell receptor beta chains were sequenced from one sample in a study. TCRdb reprocessed the RT-PCR reads with MiXCR, giving one entry per CDR3 protein. The table has more than 600,000 distinct CDR3 sequences, about 14% seen once. Sequencing was performed on memory CD4+ T cells from blood. Receptors originate from a female donor in good health, serving as a healthy control.

This clonotype has just a few counts. CDR3: CASSREGSAGLTDTQYF. The CDR3 nucleotides read TGTGCCAGCAGCCGCGAGGGTTCTGCGGGATTAACAGATACGCAGTATTTT. The J gene is TRBJ2-3, the V gene TRBV4-2; tentative D call: TRBD2 (6 bases). Trimming stripped 4 bases from V and 3 bases from J, with 20 bases between. Germline V gives CDR1 LGHNA, CDR2 YNFKEQ. The CDR3 extends over 17 amino acids.

This clonotype was found many times. The J gene is TRBJ2-5, the V gene TRBV7-2; the match to TRBD1 covers 9 bases. This CDR3 is 15 amino acids long. The germline V gene has CDR1 SGHTA and CDR2 FQGNSA. V lost 5 bases, J lost 0 bases, and 4 bases stayed unmatched. DNA for the CDR3: TGTGCCAGCAGCACCGGACAGGGGAACCAAGAGACCCAGTACTTC. Translating it yields CASSTGQGNQETQYF.

This clonotype was counted a few times. The V call is TRBV7-9, the J call TRBJ1-5; tentative D call: TRBD1 (5 bases). Germline CDR1 SEHNR, CDR2 FQNEAQ (reference sequence). This CDR3 has 14 residues. V was cut by 1 base and J by 5 bases, with 9 bases left in between. CDR3 sequence reads: CASSLEGRDQPQHF. The CDR3 DNA is TGTGCCAGCAGCTTAGAGGGGCGGGATCAGCCCCAGCATTTT. The full variable domain, with the rest looked up from reference TRBV7-9 and TRBJ1-5, is DTGVSQNPRHKITKRGQNVTFRCDPISEHNRLYWYRQTLGQGPEFLTYFQNEAQLEKSRLLSDRFSAERPKGSFSTLEIQRTEQGDSAMYLCASSLEGRDQPQHFGDGTRLSIL.

This clonotype was observed a few times. The rearrangement joins TRBV3-1 to TRBJ2-3; D gene uncertain. Germline V gene sequence: CDR1 LGHDT, CDR2 YNNKEL (reference sequence). Deletions cut 8 bases from V and 6 bases from J, with 9 bases between. The CDR3 is 11 residues long. CDR3 protein: CASASQDTQYF. As DNA, the CDR3 is TGTGCCAGCGCCTCGCAGGATACGCAGTATTTT.

This clonotype was counted many times. The chain is built from TRBV29-1 and TRBJ2-1, with TRBD1 matching 7 bases. Trimming took 7 bases from V and 3 from J; bases not matched to a gene: 6. Germline lookup yields CDR1 SQVTM and CDR2 ANQGSEA. The CDR3 consists of 13 residues. The CDR3 protein is CSGARDSYNEQFF. The DNA of the CDR3 is TGCAGCGGCGCACGGGACAGCTACAATGAGCAGTTCTTC.

This clonotype was recorded at least ten times. The rearrangement uses TRBV5-1 and TRBJ2-7, with D possibly matching TRBD2 (6 bases). With 2 bases removed from V and 4 bases from J, the gap between germline ends came to 13 bases. This CDR3 is built from 14 residues. From germline, CDR1 is SGHRS and CDR2 YFSETQ. The CDR3 DNA follows: TGCGCCAGCAGCTTTCCCGGGAGCCAGTACGAGCAGTACTTC. Protein sequence: CASSFPGSQYEQYF.

In this sample, this clonotype turned up a few times. The V gene is TRBV6-2 or TRBV6-3, the J gene TRBJ1-1; no clear D. Trimming took 7 bases from V and 1 from J, leaving 10 bases between them. CDR1 and CDR2 (germline): MNHEY, SVGEGT. The CDR3 length is 13 residues. CDR3 nucleotides: TGTGCCAGCATGTCATCGGGGAACACTGAAGCTTTCTTT. Translating gives CASMSSGNTEAFF.

This clonotype was detected only a few times. This sequence joins TRBV9 and TRBJ1-1; a possible D gene is TRBD1 (5 bases). Germline V CDR1 and CDR2: SGDLS, YYNGEE. V dropped 4 bases and J dropped 11 bases, with 33 bases sitting between them. This CDR3 contains 18 residues. CDR3 coding DNA: TGTGCCAGCAGCACGAACTCAATCGGTGGGGGGGACCCAGTAGAGGCTTTCTTT. Encoded protein: CASSTNSIGGGDPVEAFF.

The chain joins TRBV6-2 or TRBV6-3 to TRBJ2-1; 11 nucleotides align to TRBD2. With V trimmed by 4 bases and J by 1 base, 9 bases remained unmatched. The CDR3 spans 18 residues. Germline values: CDR1 MNHEY, CDR2 SVGEGT. The CDR3 sequence: CASSWISGRAESYNEQFF. The CDR3 DNA reads as TGTGCCAGCAGTTGGATTAGCGGGAGGGCCGAATCCTACAATGAGCAGTTCTTC.

This clonotype was seen more than once but under ten times. V is TRBV24-1 and J is TRBJ2-1; 9 bases fit TRBD1. The CDR3 contains 15 residues. V was clipped by 3 bases and J by 9 bases; unmatched bases: 8. Germline CDR1 reads KGHDR; CDR2 reads SFDVKD. The CDR3 is CATSDPGTGSAEQFF. As DNA, the CDR3 is TGTGCCACCAGTGATCCGGGGACAGGGTCGGCTGAGCAGTTCTTC.

This clonotype has more than one count but fewer than ten. The chain has TRBV7-8 and TRBJ1-5; D is uncertain. Trimming took off 2 bases at V and 0 bases at J, with 11 bases between the two ends. The CDR3 runs to 16 residues. In germline, CDR1 is SGHVS, CDR2 FQNEAQ. CDR3 in amino acids: CASSLRSVDSNQPQHF. CDR3 bases: TGTGCCAGCAGCTTAAGATCTGTGGATAGCAATCAGCCCCAGCATTTT. The variable domain in full, completed from reference TRBV7-8 and TRBJ1-5, reads GAGVSQSPRYKVAKRGQDVALRCDPISGHVSLFWYQQALGQGPEFLTYFQNEAQLDKSGLPSDRFFAERPEGSVSTLKIQRTQQEDSAVYLCASSLRSVDSNQPQHFGDGTRLSIL.

At least ten counts were recorded for this clonotype. The chain combines TRBV29-1 with TRBJ2-5, with 10 bases fitting TRBD2. Germline trimming cut 8 bases from V and 5 bases from J; bases unmatched to any gene: 8. Germline V gene sequence: CDR1 SQVTM, CDR2 ANQGSEA. This CDR3 spans 13 amino acids. The CDR3: CSSGTSDGETQYF. The CDR3 DNA follows: TGCAGCTCCGGGACTAGCGACGGCGAGACCCAGTACTTC. Looking up the rest from reference TRBV29-1 and TRBJ2-5 gives the full variable domain: SAVISQKPSRDICQRGTSLTIQCQVDSQVTMMFWYRQQPGQSLTLIATANQGSEATYESGFVIDKFPISRPNLTFSTLTVSNMSPEDSSIYLCSSGTSDGETQYFGPGTRLLVL.

Here the CDR3 reads CSGGLAGVKNIQYF. The CDR3 nucleotides are TGCAGTGGAGGCCTAGCGGGAGTCAAAAACATTCAGTACTTC. The chain combines TRBV20-1 with TRBJ2-4, with 10 bases fitting TRBD2. Germline values: CDR1 DFQATT, CDR2 SNEGSKA (reference sequence). Trimming removed 7 bases from V and 3 bases from J; junction bases left unmatched: 6. This CDR3 spans 14 amino acids.

This clonotype has a count of ten or more. The chain combines TRBV7-2 with TRBJ2-3; 7 bases fit TRBD1. V dropped 8 bases and J dropped 5; count of bases not matched to a gene: 7. The CDR3 totals 13 residues. Germline assignment: CDR1 SGHTA and CDR2 FQGNSA. The CDR3 reads CASLGQRLDTQYF. The DNA of the CDR3 is TGTGCCAGCCTGGGACAGAGACTAGATACGCAGTATTTT. Using reference TRBV7-2 and TRBJ2-3 for the parts outside the CDR3, the full variable domain is GAGVSQSPSNKVTEKGKDVELRCDPISGHTALYWYRQSLGQGLEFLIYFQGNSAPDKSGLPSDRFSAERTGGSVSTLTIQRTQQEDSAVYLCASLGQRLDTQYFGPGTRLTVL.